The clone carrying this T cell receptor beta chain was seen at least ten times. Antigen specificity is unknown. One entry per CDR3 protein results from TCRdb running MiXCR on the 5' RACE reads. There are under 550,000 distinct CDR3 sequences in the sample; about a sixth occur only once, and around a fifth lies in the top ten. The data were taken from a study of T-cell memory formation after mild COVID-19. Study observations and caveats: CM and EM subsets held most contracting CD4+ clones; EMRA held CD8+ ones.

This CDR3 contains 14 residues. Germline values: CDR1 DFQATT, CDR2 SNEGSKA (reference sequence). Trimming took 7 bases from V and 2 from J; bases not matched to a gene: 7. The source material was PBMCs or a T cell subset sorted from them (not recorded which). The chain employs TRBV20-1 and TRBJ2-5; the match to TRBD2 covers 10 bases. The receptor's source is a man younger than 30 who had mild COVID-19 (a few samples of this study predate the infection). Cell type and time point are not known. This CDR3 is CSGLRTSGQETQYF. The CDR3 nucleotides read TGCAGTGGGCTCAGGACTAGCGGACAAGAGACCCAGTACTTC.